This TCR beta chain derives from a study of cytomegalovirus exposure and HLA in healthy donors. Study findings and constraints: Being productive about 90% or about 30% of the time was typical of most TCR beta V segments in an earlier analysis. TCR beta chains associated with HLA were, in a later analysis, more clonally expanded than equally common others. TCR beta chains numbering 150 to 200 were designated cytomegalovirus-associated. In vitro assays verified that three CMV-associated chains recognized CMV antigens specifically.

Concerning this clone: Antigen: not known.

This CDR3 is built from 15 residues. The V gene's germline CDR1 is ENHRY and CDR2 SYGVKD. V lost 0 bases and J lost 3; bases outside the gene matches: 4. The primer mix had 60 Vbeta and 13 Jbeta primers. Produced via immunoSEQ multiplex PCR; TCRdb's table is partial and in-frame only. The sample has about 160,000 clones, about 82% seen once. This TCR was sampled from a woman aged 25-40 years in good health and CMV-seropositive. Sequencing was performed on PBMCs. The V call is TRBV10-3, the J call TRBJ2-7; 8 positions match TRBD1. The CDR3 protein is CAISESGTGIYEQYF. Here the CDR3 DNA reads TGTGCCATCAGTGAGTCAGGGACAGGCATCTACGAGCAGTACTTC.